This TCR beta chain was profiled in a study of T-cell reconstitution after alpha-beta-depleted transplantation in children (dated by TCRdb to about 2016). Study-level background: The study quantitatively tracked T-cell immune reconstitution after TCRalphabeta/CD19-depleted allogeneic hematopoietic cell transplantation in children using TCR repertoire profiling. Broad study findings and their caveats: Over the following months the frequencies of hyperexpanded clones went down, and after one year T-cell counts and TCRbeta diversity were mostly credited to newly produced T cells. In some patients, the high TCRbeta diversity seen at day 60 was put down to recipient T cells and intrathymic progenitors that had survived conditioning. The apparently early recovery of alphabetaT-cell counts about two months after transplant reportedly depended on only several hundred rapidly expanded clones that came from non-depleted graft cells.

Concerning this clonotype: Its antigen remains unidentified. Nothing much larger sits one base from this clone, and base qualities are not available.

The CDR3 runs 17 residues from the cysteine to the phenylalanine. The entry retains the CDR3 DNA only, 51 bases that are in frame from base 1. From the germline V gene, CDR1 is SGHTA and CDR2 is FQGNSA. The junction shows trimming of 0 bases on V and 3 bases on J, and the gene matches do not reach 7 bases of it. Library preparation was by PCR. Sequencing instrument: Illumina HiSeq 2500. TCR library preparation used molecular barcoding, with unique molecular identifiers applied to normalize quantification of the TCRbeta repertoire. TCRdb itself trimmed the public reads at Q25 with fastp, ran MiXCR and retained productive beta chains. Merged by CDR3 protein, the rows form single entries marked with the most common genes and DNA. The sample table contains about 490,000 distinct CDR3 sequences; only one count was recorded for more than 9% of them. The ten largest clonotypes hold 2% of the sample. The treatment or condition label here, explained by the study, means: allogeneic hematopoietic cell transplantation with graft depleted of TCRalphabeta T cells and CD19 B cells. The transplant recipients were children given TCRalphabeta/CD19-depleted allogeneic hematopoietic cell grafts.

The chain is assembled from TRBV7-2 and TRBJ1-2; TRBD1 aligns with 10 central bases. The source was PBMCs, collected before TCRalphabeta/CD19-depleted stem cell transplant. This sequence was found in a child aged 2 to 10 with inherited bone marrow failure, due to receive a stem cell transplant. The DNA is TGTGCCAGCAGCTTAGCGGTTGACAGGGGGCGGGACTATGGCTACACCTTC. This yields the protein CASSLAVDRGRDYGYTF.